One sample yielded the 7 T cell receptor beta chains listed below, sequenced in a study of T cell responses to AZD1222 COVID-19 vaccine. Libraries were prepared by immunoSEQ multiplex PCR; TCRdb keeps only in-frame clonotypes and omits some of them. The sample includes about 140,000 clones, around 88% of them seen just once. The specimen comprised peripheral blood, sampled on day 0 of AZD1222 vaccination. These receptors were obtained from an adult in good health.

This clone occurred once. This sample also contains other DNA sequences that code for the same CDR3. V and J are TRBV18 and TRBJ2-2; D is possibly TRBD2 (6 bases). Trimming cost V 0 bases and J 2 bases, with 7 bases left between them. The CDR3 is 15 residues long. Germline-derived CDR1 and CDR2 are KGHSH and LQKENI. Here the CDR3 DNA reads TGTGCCAGCTCACCACCCGGGGGAAACACCGGGGAGCTGTTTTTT. This sequence encodes CASSPPGGNTGELFF.

The rearrangement links TRBV30 to TRBJ1-3, with D maybe TRBD1 (5 bases). Trimming took 4 bases from V and 2 from J, leaving 9 bases between them. From germline, CDR1 is GTSNPN and CDR2 SVGIG (reference sequence). The CDR3 is 13 amino acids. CDR3 sequence (DNA): TGTGCCTGGAAAAAAGGGGCTGGAAACACCATATATTTT. It specifies CAWKKGAGNTIYF.

Remarks on this clone: Additional DNA sequences in this sample encode the identical CDR3. The V gene is TRBV7-9, the J gene TRBJ1-1; D is unclear. Trimming shortened V by 5 bases and J by 0 bases, and 10 bases separated the two germline ends. This CDR3 spans 14 amino acids. Looked up from germline, CDR1 is SEHNR and CDR2 is FQNEAQ (reference sequence). Here the CDR3 reads CASSLGTVNTEAFF. The CDR3 DNA follows: TGTGCCAGCAGCCTCGGAACAGTGAACACTGAAGCTTTCTTT. Combining the CDR3 with reference TRBV7-9 and TRBJ1-1 gives the whole variable domain DTGVSQNPRHKITKRGQNVTFRCDPISEHNRLYWYRQTLGQGPEFLTYFQNEAQLEKSRLLSDRFSAERPKGSFSTLEIQRTEQGDSAMYLCASSLGTVNTEAFFGQGTRLTVV.

The chain uses TRBV30 and TRBJ1-1; TRBD1 is a possible D gene (6 bases). The CDR3 runs to 16 residues. Germline CDR1 and CDR2: GTSNPN and SVGIG (reference sequence). Trimming shortened V by 2 bases and J by 4 bases, and 20 bases separated the two germline ends. The CDR3 reads CAWSSHLRGGTTEAFF. As DNA, the CDR3 is TGTGCCTGGAGTAGCCACCTAAGGGGGGGAACCACTGAAGCTTTCTTT.

This chain uses TRBV29-1 with TRBJ1-5; perhaps TRBD1 as D (6 bases). Germline loops: CDR1 SQVTM, CDR2 ANQGSEA. V was shortened by 1 base and J by 6 bases, with 16 bases between the two germline ends. The CDR3 spans 15 residues. The CDR3 DNA reads as TGCAGCGTTGAAGTGGGTCCCGGGGGCGGTCAGCCCCAGCATTTT. Its protein product is CSVEVGPGGGQPQHF.

The rearrangement links TRBV15 to TRBJ1-1; D not certain. Trimming stripped 1 base from V and 8 bases from J, with 8 bases between. The CDR3 is 12 amino acids. CDR1 and CDR2 (germline): LNHNV, YYDKDF (reference sequence). Here the CDR3 DNA reads TGTGCCACCAGCAGAGCGGCAGGAGAAGCTTTCTTT. This gives the protein CATSRAAGEAFF.

The J gene is TRBJ1-1, the V gene TRBV6-5; D unclear. The germline V gene encodes CDR1 MNHEY and CDR2 SVGAGI. CDR3 length: 13 residues. V shed 4 bases and J shed 7 bases, with 13 bases lying between them. CDR3 sequence: CASSSRGSREAFF. Here the CDR3 DNA reads TGTGCCAGCAGTTCCCGCGGTTCGCGTGAAGCTTTCTTT.